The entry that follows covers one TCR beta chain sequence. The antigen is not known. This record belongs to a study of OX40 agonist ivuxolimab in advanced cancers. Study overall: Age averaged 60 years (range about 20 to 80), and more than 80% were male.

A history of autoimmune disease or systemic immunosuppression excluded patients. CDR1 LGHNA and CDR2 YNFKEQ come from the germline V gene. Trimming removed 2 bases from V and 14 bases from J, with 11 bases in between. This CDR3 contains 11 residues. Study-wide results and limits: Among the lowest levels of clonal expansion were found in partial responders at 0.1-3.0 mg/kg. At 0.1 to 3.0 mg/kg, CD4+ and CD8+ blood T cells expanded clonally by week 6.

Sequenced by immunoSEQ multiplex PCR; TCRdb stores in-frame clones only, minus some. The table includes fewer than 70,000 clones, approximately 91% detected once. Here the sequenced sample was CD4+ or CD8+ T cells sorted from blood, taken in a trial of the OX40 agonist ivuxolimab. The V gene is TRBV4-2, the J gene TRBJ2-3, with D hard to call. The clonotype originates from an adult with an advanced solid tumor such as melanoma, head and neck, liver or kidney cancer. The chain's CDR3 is CASSQSPRLYF. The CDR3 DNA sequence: TGTGCCAGCAGCCAATCCCCTCGCCTGTATTTT.